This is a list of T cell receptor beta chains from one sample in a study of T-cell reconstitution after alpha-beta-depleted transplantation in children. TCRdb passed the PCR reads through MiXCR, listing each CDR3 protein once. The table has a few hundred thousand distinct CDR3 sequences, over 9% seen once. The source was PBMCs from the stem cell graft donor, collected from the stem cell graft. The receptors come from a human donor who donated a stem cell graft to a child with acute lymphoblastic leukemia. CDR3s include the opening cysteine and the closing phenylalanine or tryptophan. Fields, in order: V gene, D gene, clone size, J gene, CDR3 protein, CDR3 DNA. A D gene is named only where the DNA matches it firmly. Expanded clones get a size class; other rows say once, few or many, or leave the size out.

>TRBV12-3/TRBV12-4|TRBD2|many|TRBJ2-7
CATRGTSDSYEQYF
TGTGCCACCCGGGGGACTAGCGACTCCTACGAGCAGTACTTC
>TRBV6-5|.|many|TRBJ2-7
CASRPQGRSYEQYF
TGTGCCAGCAGACCCCAGGGGAGGTCCTACGAGCAGTACTTC
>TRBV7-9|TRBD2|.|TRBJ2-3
CASSLSGKTYSTDTQYF
TGTGCCAGCAGCTTGAGCGGGAAGACCTATAGCACAGATACGCAGTATTTT
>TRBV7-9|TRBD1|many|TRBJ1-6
CASSLGTGVSSPLHF
TGTGCCAGCAGCTTAGGGACAGGGGTCAGTTCACCCCTCCACTTT
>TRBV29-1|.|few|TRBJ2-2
CSVVSGQSTGELFF
TGCAGCGTTGTGTCAGGGCAAAGTACCGGGGAGCTGTTTTTT
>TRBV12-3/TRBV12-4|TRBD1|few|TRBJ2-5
CASSPRTGRETQYF
TGTGCCAGCAGTCCCAGGACAGGGCGGGAGACCCAGTACTTC
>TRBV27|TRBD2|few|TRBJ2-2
CASSSSSGGTGELFF
TGTGCCAGCAGTTCGTCTAGCGGGGGCACCGGGGAGCTGTTTTTT
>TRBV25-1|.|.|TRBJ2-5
CASSESWSPQETQYF
TGTGCCAGCAGTGAATCTTGGTCTCCCCAAGAGACCCAGTACTTC
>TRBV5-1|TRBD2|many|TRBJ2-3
CASTVGLAGTDTQYF
TGCGCCAGCACGGTTGGACTAGCGGGAACAGATACGCAGTATTTT
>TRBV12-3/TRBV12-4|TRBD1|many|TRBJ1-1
CASRIPGQGRTEAFF
TGTGCCAGCAGGATACCGGGACAGGGAAGGACTGAAGCTTTCTTT
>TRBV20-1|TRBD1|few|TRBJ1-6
CSGGQSSYNSPLHF
TGCAGTGGGGGACAGAGCTCCTATAATTCACCCCTCCACTTT
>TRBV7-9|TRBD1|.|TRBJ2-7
CASSWEGQGPGEQYF
TGTGCCAGCAGCTGGGAAGGACAGGGCCCGGGTGAGCAGTACTTC
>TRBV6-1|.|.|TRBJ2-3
CASRLSRAGTDTQYF
TGTGCCAGCAGGCTTTCCAGGGCGGGCACAGATACGCAGTATTTT
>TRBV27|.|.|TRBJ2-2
CASSWTDANTGELFF
TGTGCCAGCAGCTGGACAGACGCGAACACCGGGGAGCTGTTTTTT
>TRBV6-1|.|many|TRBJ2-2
CASSATGTGELFF
TGTGCCAGCAGTGCCACGGGGACCGGGGAGCTGTTTTTT
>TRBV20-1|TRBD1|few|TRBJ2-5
CSASGRDRGETQYF
TGCAGTGCCTCCGGGCGGGACAGGGGGGAGACCCAGTACTTC
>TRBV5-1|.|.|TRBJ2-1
CASSPLQGRGYNEQFF
TGCGCCAGCAGCCCGCTCCAGGGCCGTGGGTACAATGAGCAGTTCTTC
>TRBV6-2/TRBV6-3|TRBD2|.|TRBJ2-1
CASSYSWTSGDNEQFF
TGTGCCAGCAGTTACTCGTGGACTAGCGGAGACAATGAGCAGTTCTTC
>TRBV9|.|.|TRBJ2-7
CASSVVQTFSYEQYF
TGTGCCAGCAGCGTAGTGCAGACCTTCTCCTACGAGCAGTACTTC
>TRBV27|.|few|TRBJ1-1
CASGGVHMNTEAFF
TGTGCCAGCGGCGGGGTTCACATGAACACTGAAGCTTTCTTT
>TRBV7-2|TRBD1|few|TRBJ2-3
CASSPDRGGTDTQYF
TGTGCCAGCAGCCCGGACAGGGGGGGGACAGATACGCAGTATTTT
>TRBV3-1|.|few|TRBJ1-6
CASSRSTVNSPLHF
TGTGCCAGCAGCCGCTCGACGGTGAATTCACCCCTCCACTTT
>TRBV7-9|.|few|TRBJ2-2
CASAEPGRFTGELFF
TGTGCCAGCGCGGAGCCGGGGCGGTTCACCGGGGAGCTGTTTTTT
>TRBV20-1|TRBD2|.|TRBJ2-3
CSARPTSGRADTQYF
TGCAGTGCTAGGCCCACTAGCGGGAGGGCAGATACGCAGTATTTT
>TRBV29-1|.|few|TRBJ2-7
CSVGGGSSYEQYF
TGCAGCGTTGGTGGGGGAAGCTCCTACGAGCAGTACTTC
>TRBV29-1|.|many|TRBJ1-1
CSVEGRTEAFF
TGCAGCGTTGAGGGCCGGACTGAAGCTTTCTTT
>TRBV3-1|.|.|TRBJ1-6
CASSHDLTLGVENSPLHF
TGTGCCAGCAGCCATGATCTAACTCTGGGTGTGGAAAATTCACCCCTCCACTTT
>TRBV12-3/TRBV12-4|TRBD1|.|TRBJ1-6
CASSLGDRVYSPLHF
TGTGCCAGCAGCTTGGGGGACAGGGTATACTCACCCCTCCACTTT
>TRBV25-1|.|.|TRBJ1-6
CASSPSGITGVSSPLHF
TGTGCCAGCAGCCCAAGTGGCATAACGGGGGTTAGTTCACCCCTCCACTTT
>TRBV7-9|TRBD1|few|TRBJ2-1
CASSLASTGLDEQFF
TGTGCCAGCAGCCTCGCATCGACAGGGCTCGATGAGCAGTTCTTC
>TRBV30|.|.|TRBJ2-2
CAWSRGRDTGELFF
TGTGCCTGGAGCCGAGGCAGGGACACCGGGGAGCTGTTTTTT
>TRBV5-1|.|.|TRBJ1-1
CASSTQASRNTEAFF
TGCGCCAGCAGCACCCAGGCGTCGAGGAACACTGAAGCTTTCTTT
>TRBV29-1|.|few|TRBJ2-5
CSVEALDSQETQYF
TGCAGCGTTGAAGCCCTGGACAGCCAAGAGACCCAGTACTTC
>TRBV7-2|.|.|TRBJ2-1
CASSFVGNWYNEQFF
TGTGCCAGCAGCTTTGTAGGGAATTGGTACAATGAGCAGTTCTTC
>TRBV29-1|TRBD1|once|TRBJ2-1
CSVAWTGWEQNEQFF
TGCAGCGTTGCCTGGACAGGGTGGGAACAGAATGAGCAGTTCTTC
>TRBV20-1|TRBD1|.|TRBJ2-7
CSASWRDRGEGPYEQYF
TGCAGTGCCAGCTGGAGGGACAGGGGAGAGGGACCCTACGAGCAGTACTTC
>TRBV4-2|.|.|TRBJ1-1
CASSQGGLPAEGPMNTEAFF
TGTGCCAGCAGCCAAGGCGGCCTTCCCGCAGAGGGGCCCATGAACACTGAAGCTTTCTTT
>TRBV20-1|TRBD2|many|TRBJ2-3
CSARELAGGDTQYF
TGCAGTGCTAGAGAACTAGCGGGAGGAGATACGCAGTATTTT
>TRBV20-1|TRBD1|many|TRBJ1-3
CSAQRDRGNTIYF
TGCAGTGCCCAACGGGACAGGGGGAACACCATATATTTT
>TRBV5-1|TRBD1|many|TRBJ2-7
CASSRGQGTYEQYF
TGCGCCAGCAGCCGCGGACAGGGAACCTACGAGCAGTACTTC
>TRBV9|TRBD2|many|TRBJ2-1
CASSGGRARNEQFF
TGTGCCAGCAGCGGGGGGAGGGCCCGCAATGAGCAGTTCTTC
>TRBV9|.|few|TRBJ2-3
CASSGDASTDTQYF
TGTGCCAGCAGCGGAGACGCTAGCACAGATACGCAGTATTTT
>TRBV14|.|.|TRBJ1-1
CASSQDRWRNTEAFF
TGTGCCAGCAGCCAAGACAGGTGGAGGAACACTGAAGCTTTCTTT
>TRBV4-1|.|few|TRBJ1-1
CASSQDRGGGTEAFF
TGCGCCAGCAGCCAAGATCGAGGAGGCGGGACTGAAGCTTTCTTT
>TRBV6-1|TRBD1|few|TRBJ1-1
CASGTDPNTEAFF
TGTGCCAGCGGGACAGACCCGAACACTGAAGCTTTCTTT
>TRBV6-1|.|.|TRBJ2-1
CASSRDASYNEQFF
TGTGCCAGCAGTCGGGATGCCTCCTACAATGAGCAGTTCTTC
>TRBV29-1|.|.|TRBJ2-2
CSVGQYKGELFF
TGCAGCGTTGGACAGTATAAAGGGGAGCTGTTTTTT
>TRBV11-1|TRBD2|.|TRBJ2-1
CASADSGVTYNEQFF
TGTGCCAGTGCGGATAGCGGGGTAACCTACAATGAGCAGTTCTTC
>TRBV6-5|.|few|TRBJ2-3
CASSWTEELDTQYF
TGTGCCAGCAGTTGGACAGAAGAATTAGATACGCAGTATTTT
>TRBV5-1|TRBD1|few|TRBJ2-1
CASSPEGQGPSGEFF
TGCGCCAGCAGCCCGGAGGGACAGGGGCCCTCTGGGGAGTTCTTC
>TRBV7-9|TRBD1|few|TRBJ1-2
CASSPGQEPFYGYTF
TGTGCCAGCAGCCCGGGACAGGAGCCTTTCTATGGCTACACCTTC
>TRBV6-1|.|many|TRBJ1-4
CASRTRGLDEKLFF
TGTGCCAGCAGAACTAGGGGCCTGGATGAAAAACTGTTTTTT
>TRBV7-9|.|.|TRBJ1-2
CASSFRERGAYGYTF
TGTGCCAGCAGCTTTAGAGAGAGGGGCGCCTATGGCTACACCTTC
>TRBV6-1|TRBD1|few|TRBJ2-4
CASSRQGHGIQYF
TGTGCCAGCAGCCGACAGGGTCATGGCATTCAGTACTTC
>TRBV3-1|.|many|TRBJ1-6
CASSQARGPASPLHF
TGTGCCAGCAGCCAAGCACGGGGGCCGGCTTCACCCCTCCACTTT
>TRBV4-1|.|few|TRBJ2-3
CASSLGTFGFSGTDTQYF
TGCGCCAGCAGCCTCGGGACTTTTGGGTTTTCGGGCACAGATACGCAGTATTTT
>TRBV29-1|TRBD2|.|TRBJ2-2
CSVRDTLAGGGTGELFF
TGCAGCGTCCGGGATACACTAGCGGGAGGCGGAACCGGGGAGCTGTTTTTT
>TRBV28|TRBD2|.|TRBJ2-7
CASSLLAGDSNEQYF
TGTGCCAGCAGTTTACTAGCGGGAGATTCAAACGAGCAGTACTTC